This T cell receptor (beta chain) was found in a study of OX40 agonist ivuxolimab in advanced cancers. The study in broad terms: The costimulatory receptor OX40 (CD134) was targeted by ivuxolimab, a fully human IgG2 agonistic monoclonal antibody. Intravenous ivuxolimab was administered to patients every 2 weeks at six dose levels: 0.01, 0.1, 0.3, 1.5, 3 and 10 mg/kg. Of the roughly 50 dose-escalation patients, hepatocellular carcinoma was present in around 19, melanoma in about 15, renal cell carcinoma in 9 and head and neck cancer in 9. In the dose-escalation cohort, 75% to 85% of patients were male, and the mean age was around 60 years with a range of roughly 20 to 80. Patients were allowed to have had prior anti-PD-1, anti-PD-L1 or anti-CTLA-4 therapy, and 40% of the dose-escalation patients had previously received checkpoint inhibitors. Partial responses occurred in three dose-escalation patients: two with cutaneous melanoma and one with hepatocellular carcinoma. The purpose of peripheral TCRbeta sequencing was to test whether ivuxolimab changed TCR sequence diversity and led to clonal T-cell expansion. The paper reports the monotherapy dose-escalation portion (N ≈ 52 patients) of the phase I ivuxolimab trial.

The trial excluded patients who had a history of autoimmune disease or were on systemic immunosuppression. In every dose cohort, peripheral blood was drawn for TCR sequencing at baseline, cycle 4 day 1, and cycle 7 day 1. Samples were obtained from an open-label, multicenter, first-in-human phase I dose-escalation trial of ivuxolimab. The trial enrolled adults with locally advanced or metastatic head and neck squamous cell, hepatocellular, melanoma or renal cell carcinoma. Before TCR sequencing, CD4+ and CD8+ T cells were separately sorted from peripheral blood. Genomic DNA was extracted from sorted cells for sequencing of the TCRbeta CDR3 region. TCRbeta CDR3 regions were sequenced using the immunoSEQ Assay. As stored in TCRdb, this immuneACCESS dataset retains in-frame rearrangements with V and J assigned. A fraction of the clones does not appear; measured against another copy, unresolved V genes explain less than half of the discrepancy, and the remainder lacks a known reason. The table for this sample lists tens of thousands of clones; over 75% of them were counted only once. The ten largest clones capture 3.4% of the sample.

Trimming accounts for 6 bases at V and 5 bases at J, while the number of junction bases matched to no gene is 13. The germline V gene encodes CDR1 MNHEY and CDR2 SMNVEV (reference sequence). Its CDR3 holds 16 amino acids, cysteine through phenylalanine. Of the read, only the CDR3 DNA is kept; its 48 bases are in frame from base 1. What the authors observed across the whole study: Low levels of normalized T-cell clonal expansion were also seen in some patients who did not respond. At doses of 0.1 to 3.0 mg/kg, clonal expansion of both CD4+ and CD8+ T cells in blood was seen between baseline and week 6. In the 0.1-3.0 mg/kg groups, partial responders were among the patients with the lowest normalized peripheral clonal expansion, particularly in CD8+ T cells. After ivuxolimab, more expanded clones were found on average in CD8+ T cells than in CD4+ T cells. The antigen specificity of the peripheral T cells that underwent clonal expansion was not determined.

Worth noting for this clone: Its antigen remains unidentified. Within one base of it there is no much larger clone, and no base qualities were kept.

The chain links TRBV27 with TRBJ2-1, with 7 bases aligning to TRBD2. Sequenced here: CD4+ or CD8+ T cells sorted from blood, sampled in a trial of the OX40 agonist ivuxolimab. The TCR was taken from an adult with an advanced solid tumor such as melanoma, head and neck, liver or kidney cancer. The CDR3 in this case is CASSPPRASGNNEQFF. DNA sequence: TGTGCCAGCAGCCCCCCCAGGGCTAGCGGCAACAATGAGCAGTTCTTC.